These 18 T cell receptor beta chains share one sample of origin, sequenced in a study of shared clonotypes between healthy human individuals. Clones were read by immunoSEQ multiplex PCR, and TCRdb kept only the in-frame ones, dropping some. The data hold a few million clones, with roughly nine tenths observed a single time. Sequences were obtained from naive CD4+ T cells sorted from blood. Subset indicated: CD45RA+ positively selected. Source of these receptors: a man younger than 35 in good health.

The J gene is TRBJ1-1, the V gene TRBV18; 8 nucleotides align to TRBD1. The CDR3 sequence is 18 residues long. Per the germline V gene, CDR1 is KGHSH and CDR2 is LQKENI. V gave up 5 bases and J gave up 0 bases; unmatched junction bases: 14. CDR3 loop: CASSTGQAFYLMNTEAFF. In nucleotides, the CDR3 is TGTGCCAGCTCAACGGGACAGGCTTTTTATCTAATGAACACTGAAGCTTTCTTT.

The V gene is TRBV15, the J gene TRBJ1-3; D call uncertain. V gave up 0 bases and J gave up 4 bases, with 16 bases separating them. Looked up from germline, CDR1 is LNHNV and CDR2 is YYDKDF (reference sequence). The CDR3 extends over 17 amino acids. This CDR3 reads CATSRDPHPGAGNTIYF. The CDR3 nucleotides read TGTGCCACCAGCAGAGATCCCCACCCAGGTGCCGGAAACACCATATATTTT.

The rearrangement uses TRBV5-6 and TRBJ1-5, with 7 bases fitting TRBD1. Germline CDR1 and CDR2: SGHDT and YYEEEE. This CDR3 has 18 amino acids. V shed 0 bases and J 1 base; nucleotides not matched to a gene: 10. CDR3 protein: CASSLESRQGYSNQPQHF. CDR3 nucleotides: TGTGCCAGCAGCTTGGAATCACGACAGGGCTACAGCAATCAGCCCCAGCATTTT. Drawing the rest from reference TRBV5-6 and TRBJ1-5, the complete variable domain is DAGVTQSPTHLIKTRGQQVTLRCSPKSGHDTVSWYQQALGQGPQFIFQYYEEEERQRGNFPDRFSGHQFPNYSSELNVNALLLGDSALYLCASSLESRQGYSNQPQHFGDGTRLSIL.

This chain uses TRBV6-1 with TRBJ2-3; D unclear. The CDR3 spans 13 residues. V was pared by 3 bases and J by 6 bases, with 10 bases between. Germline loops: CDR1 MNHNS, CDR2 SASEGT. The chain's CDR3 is CASSDTWSDTQYF. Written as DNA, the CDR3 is TGTGCCAGCAGTGACACGTGGTCCGATACGCAGTATTTT.

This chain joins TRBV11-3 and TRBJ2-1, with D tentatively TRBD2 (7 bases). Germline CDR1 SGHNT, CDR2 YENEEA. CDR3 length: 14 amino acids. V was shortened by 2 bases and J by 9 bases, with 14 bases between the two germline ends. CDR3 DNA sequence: TGTGCCAGCAGCTTAAATGGGGGGGCCAGTGAGCAGTTCTTC. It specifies CASSLNGGASEQFF. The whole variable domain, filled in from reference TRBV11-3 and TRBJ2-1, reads EAGVVQSPRYKIIEKKQPVAFWCNPISGHNTLYWYLQNLGQGPELLIRYENEEAVDDSQLPKDRFSAERLKGVDSTLKIQPAELGDSAVYLCASSLNGGASEQFFGPGTRLTVL.

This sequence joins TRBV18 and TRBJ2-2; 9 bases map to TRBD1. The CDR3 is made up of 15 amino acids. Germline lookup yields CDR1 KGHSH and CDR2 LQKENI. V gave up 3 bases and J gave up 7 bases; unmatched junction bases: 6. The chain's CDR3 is CASSPSTGGIGELFF. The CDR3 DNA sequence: TGTGCCAGCTCACCGAGTACAGGGGGCATCGGGGAGCTGTTTTTT.

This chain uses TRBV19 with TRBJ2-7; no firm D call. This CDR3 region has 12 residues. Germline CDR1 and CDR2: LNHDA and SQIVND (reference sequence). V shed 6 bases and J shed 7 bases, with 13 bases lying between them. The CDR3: CASSPRSEEQYF. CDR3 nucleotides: TGTGCCAGTAGCCCGAGGTCGGAGGAGCAGTACTTC.

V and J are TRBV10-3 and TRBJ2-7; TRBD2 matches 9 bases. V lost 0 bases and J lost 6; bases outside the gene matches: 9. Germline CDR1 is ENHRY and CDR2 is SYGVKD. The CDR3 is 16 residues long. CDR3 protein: CAISESGLAVTGEQYF. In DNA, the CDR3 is TGTGCCATCAGTGAGTCGGGACTAGCAGTGACGGGCGAGCAGTACTTC.

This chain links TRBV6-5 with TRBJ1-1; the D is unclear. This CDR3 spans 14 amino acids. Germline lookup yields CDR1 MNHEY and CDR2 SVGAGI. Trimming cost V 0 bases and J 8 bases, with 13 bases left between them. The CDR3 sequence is CASSYSVRTDEAFF. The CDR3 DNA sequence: TGTGCCAGCAGTTACTCGGTTCGAACGGACGAAGCTTTCTTT.

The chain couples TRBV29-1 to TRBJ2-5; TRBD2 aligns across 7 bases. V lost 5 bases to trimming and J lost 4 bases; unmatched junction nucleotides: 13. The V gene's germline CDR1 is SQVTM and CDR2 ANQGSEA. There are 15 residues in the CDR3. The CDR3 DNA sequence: TGCAGCGTTCCGGGGCGGGAGAGGGGTAGAGAGACCCAGTACTTC. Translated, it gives CSVPGRERGRETQYF.

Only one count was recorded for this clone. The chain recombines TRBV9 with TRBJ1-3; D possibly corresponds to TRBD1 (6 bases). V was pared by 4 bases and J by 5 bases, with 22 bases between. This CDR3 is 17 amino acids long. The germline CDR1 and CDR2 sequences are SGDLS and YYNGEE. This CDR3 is CASSPRGLGEVRNTIYF. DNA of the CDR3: TGTGCCAGCAGCCCAAGGGGGTTGGGGGAGGTGAGAAACACCATATATTTT.

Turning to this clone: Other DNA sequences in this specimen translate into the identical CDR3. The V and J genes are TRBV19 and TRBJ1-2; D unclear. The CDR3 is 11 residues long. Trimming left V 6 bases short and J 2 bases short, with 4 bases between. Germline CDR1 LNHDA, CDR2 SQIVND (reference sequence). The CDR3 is CASRTNYGYTF. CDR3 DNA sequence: TGTGCCAGTAGGACAAACTATGGCTACACCTTC.

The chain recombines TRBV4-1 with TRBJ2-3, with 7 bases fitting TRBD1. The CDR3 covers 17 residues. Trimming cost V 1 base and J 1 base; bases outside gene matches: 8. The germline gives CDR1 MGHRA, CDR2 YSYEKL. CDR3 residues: CASSQGRLTGGTDTQYF. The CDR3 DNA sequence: TGCGCCAGCAGCCAAGGAAGACTAACAGGGGGCACAGATACGCAGTATTTT.

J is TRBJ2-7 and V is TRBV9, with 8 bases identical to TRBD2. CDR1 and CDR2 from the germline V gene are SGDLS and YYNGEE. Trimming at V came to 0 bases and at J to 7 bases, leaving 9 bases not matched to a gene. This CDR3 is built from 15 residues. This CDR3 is CASSVEPSGSGEQYF. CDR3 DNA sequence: TGTGCCAGCAGCGTAGAGCCCAGCGGGAGTGGAGAGCAGTACTTC.

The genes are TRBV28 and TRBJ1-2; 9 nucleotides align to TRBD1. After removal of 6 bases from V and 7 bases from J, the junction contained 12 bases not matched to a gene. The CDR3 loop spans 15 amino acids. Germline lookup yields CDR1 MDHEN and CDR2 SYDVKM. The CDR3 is CASRTAGTGPVGYTF. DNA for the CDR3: TGTGCCAGCAGGACAGCCGGGACAGGGCCGGTTGGCTACACCTTC.

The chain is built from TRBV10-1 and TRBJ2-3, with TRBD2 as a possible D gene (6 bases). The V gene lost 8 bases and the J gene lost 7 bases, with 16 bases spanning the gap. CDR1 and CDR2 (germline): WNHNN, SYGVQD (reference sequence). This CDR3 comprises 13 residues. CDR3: CASQRVRDHTQYF. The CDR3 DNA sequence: TGCGCCAGCCAACGGGTGCGGGACCATACGCAGTATTTT.

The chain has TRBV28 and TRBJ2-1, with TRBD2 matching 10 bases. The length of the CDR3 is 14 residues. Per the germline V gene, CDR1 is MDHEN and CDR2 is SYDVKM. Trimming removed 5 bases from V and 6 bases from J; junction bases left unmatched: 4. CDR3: CASSASGGRNEQFF. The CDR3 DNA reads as TGTGCCAGCAGTGCTAGCGGGGGCCGCAATGAGCAGTTCTTC.

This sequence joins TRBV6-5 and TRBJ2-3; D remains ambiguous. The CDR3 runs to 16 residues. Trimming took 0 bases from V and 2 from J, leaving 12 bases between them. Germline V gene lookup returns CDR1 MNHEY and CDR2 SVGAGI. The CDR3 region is CASSYSIPWTTDTQYF. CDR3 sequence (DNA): TGTGCCAGCAGTTACTCGATACCCTGGACCACAGATACGCAGTATTTT.